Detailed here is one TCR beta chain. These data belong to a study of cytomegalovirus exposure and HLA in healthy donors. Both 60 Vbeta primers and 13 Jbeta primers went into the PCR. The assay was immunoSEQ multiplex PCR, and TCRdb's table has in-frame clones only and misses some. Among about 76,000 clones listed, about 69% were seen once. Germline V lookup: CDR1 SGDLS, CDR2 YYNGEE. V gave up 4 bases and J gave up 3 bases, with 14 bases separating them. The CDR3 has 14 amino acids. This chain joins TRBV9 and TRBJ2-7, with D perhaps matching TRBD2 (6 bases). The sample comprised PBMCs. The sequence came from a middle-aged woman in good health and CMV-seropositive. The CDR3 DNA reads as TGTGCCAGCAGCCCCGGGACTCAAATCTACGAGCAGTACTTC. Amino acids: CASSPGTQIYEQYF. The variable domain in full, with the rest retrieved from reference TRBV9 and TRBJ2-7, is DSGVTQTPKHLITATGQRVTLRCSPRSGDLSVYWYQQSLDQGLQFLIQYYNGEERAKGNILERFSAQQFPDLHSELNLSSLELGDSALYFCASSPGTQIYEQYFGPGTRLTVT.